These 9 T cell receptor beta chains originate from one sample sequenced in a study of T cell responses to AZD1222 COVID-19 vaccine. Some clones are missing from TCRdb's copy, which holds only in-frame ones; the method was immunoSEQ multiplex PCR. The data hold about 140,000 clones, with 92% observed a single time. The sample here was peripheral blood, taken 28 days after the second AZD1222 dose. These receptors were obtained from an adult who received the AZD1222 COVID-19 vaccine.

DNA of the CDR3: TGTGCCAGCAGTTTATTAGGGACAGGGGCTTTCTCTGGAAACACCATATATTTT. Its translation: CASSLLGTGAFSGNTIYF. The chain uses TRBV28 and TRBJ1-3, with TRBD1 matching over 10 bases. The CDR3 is 18 amino acids. Germline V gene data show CDR1 as MDHEN and CDR2 as SYDVKM. The J segment lost 0 bases and the V segment lost 1 base, leaving 6 bases of the junction unmatched. Full variable domain (outside the CDR3, taken from reference TRBV28 and TRBJ1-3): DVKVTQSSRYLVKRTGEKVFLECVQDMDHENMFWYRQDPGLGLRLIYFSYDVKMKEKGDIPEGYSVSREKKERFSLILESASTNQTSMYLCASSLLGTGAFSGNTIYFGEGSWLTVV.

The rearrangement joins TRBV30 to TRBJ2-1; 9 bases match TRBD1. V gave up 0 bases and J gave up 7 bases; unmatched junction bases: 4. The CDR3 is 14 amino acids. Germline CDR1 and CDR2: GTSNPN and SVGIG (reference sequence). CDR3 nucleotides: TGTGCCTGGAGTGTAGGGACAGGGTCGAATGAGCAGTTCTTC. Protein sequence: CAWSVGTGSNEQFF.

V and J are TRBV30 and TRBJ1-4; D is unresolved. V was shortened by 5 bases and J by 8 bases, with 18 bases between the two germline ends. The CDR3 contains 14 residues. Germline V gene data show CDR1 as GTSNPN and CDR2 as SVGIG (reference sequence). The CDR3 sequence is CAWAEVGLREKLFF. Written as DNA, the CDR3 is TGTGCCTGGGCCGAAGTCGGGCTGCGGGAAAAACTGTTTTTT. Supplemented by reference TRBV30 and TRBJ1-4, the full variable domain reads SQTIHQWPATLVQPVGSPLSLECTVEGTSNPNLYWYRQAAGRGLQLLFYSVGIGQISSEVPQNLSASRPQDRQFILSSKKLLLSDSGFYLCAWAEVGLREKLFFGSGTQLSVL.

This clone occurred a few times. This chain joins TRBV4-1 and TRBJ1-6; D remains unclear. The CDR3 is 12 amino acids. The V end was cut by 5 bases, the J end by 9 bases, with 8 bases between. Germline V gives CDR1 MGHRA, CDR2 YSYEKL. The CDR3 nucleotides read TGCGCCAGCAGCTCTGTAGGTTCACCCCTCCACTTT. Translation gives CASSSVGSPLHF.

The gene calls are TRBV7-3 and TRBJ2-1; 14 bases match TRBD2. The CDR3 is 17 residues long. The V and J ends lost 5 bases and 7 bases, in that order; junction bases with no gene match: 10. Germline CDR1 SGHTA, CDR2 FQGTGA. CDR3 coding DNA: TGTGCCAGCAGCCCGCGAGGGACTAGCGGGGGTTTAAATGAGCAGTTCTTC. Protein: CASSPRGTSGGLNEQFF.

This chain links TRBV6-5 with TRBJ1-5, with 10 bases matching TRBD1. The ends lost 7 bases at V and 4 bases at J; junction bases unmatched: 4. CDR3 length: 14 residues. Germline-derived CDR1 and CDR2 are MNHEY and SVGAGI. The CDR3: CASIGTGANQPQHF. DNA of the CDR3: TGTGCCAGCATCGGGACAGGGGCGAATCAGCCCCAGCATTTT.

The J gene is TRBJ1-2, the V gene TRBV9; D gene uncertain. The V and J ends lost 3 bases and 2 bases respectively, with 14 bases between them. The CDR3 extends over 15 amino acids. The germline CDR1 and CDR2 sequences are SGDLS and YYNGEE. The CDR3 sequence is CASSAYRTENYGYTF. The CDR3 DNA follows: TGTGCCAGCAGCGCTTATCGGACGGAAAACTATGGCTACACCTTC. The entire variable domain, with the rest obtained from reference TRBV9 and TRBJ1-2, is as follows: DSGVTQTPKHLITATGQRVTLRCSPRSGDLSVYWYQQSLDQGLQFLIQYYNGEERAKGNILERFSAQQFPDLHSELNLSSLELGDSALYFCASSAYRTENYGYTFGSGTRLTVV.

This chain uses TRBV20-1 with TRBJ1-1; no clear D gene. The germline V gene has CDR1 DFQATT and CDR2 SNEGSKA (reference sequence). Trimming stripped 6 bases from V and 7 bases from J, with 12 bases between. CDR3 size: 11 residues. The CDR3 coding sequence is TGCAGTGCCCGGCGCAAGGGTGAAGCTTTCTTT. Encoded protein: CSARRKGEAFF.

CDR3 nucleotide sequence: TGTGCCTGGAGTGTGGGCCCCCCAGATACGCAGTATTTT. Protein sequence: CAWSVGPPDTQYF. The V call is TRBV30, the J call TRBJ2-3; D uncertain. The CDR3 has 13 amino acids. V was trimmed by 0 bases and J by 4 bases, leaving 8 bases between them. CDR1 and CDR2 (germline): GTSNPN, SVGIG (reference sequence).